A selection of T cell receptor beta chains follows, all from one sample in a study of cytotoxic CD8 clonotypes in ibrutinib-treated CLL. TCRdb's table, derived via immunoSEQ multiplex PCR, lists solely in-frame clones and lacks some. The repertoire consists of about 180,000 clones, with 70% to 85% occurring once and the leading ten covering 3.5% to 5.5%. The input for sequencing was PBMCs, taken after 24 months of ibrutinib treatment. Receptor source: a human donor with chronic lymphocytic leukemia. The CDR3 runs from the conserved cysteine through the conserved F or W.

J,V,CDR3
TRBJ1-3,TRBV9,CASSLRGSSGNTIYF
TRBJ2-3,TRBV7-3,CASSSGTSGRGDTQYF
TRBJ1-2,TRBV6-5,CAVRSGPDYGYTF
TRBJ2-7,TRBV7-2,CASSLAGTTAYSYEQYF
TRBJ1-2,TRBV28,CASSLVGDYGYTF
TRBJ1-5,TRBV19,CASTPGQGALWPQHF
TRBJ2-1,TRBV27,CASSPGLAGFNEQFF
TRBJ2-3,TRBV5-1,CASSFDRAMTNTQYF
TRBJ1-1,TRBV27,CASSQGTGPVAFF
TRBJ2-1,TRBV27,CASSLWSSYNEQFF
TRBJ1-2,TRBV19,CASSSLGSNYGYTF
TRBJ1-6,TRBV7-8,CASSLDVDSPLHF
TRBJ2-1,TRBV9,CASSVGGTSTNEQFF
TRBJ2-2,TRBV7-2,CASSSLAGGSGELFF
TRBJ1-2,TRBV15,CATSRGQGADYGYTF
TRBJ2-7,TRBV6-1,CASSSRTGGAEQYF
TRBJ1-5,TRBV27,CASSQNLATWANQPQHF
TRBJ2-5,TRBV15,CATRRNLQGGETQYF
TRBJ1-2,TRBV7-9,CASSPTDRPNYGYTF
TRBJ1-2,TRBV7-3,CASSLIGQNNGYTF
TRBJ2-1,TRBV11-2,CASSRGGYNEQFF
TRBJ2-3,TRBV11-3,CASSLGEDTQYF
TRBJ1-2,TRBV19,CASSGPQEYHGYTF
TRBJ2-7,TRBV2,CASSDFQGKQYF
TRBJ1-1,TRBV6-5,CASSSDLRLAEAFF
TRBJ1-3,TRBV28,CASSPRGQVNTIYF
TRBJ2-2,TRBV28,CASSLQGKGTGELFF
TRBJ1-1,TRBV30,CAWSGSFMNTEAFF
TRBJ2-2,TRBV7-3,CASSLQGQVMNTGELFF
TRBJ2-1,TRBV5-8,CASSLARVPRSYNEQFF
TRBJ1-1,TRBV23-1,CASSRDRKGTEAFF
TRBJ1-2,TRBV7-8,CASSLDFRVSDSYGYTF
TRBJ2-7,TRBV27,CASSSTVIVTYEQYF
TRBJ1-3,TRBV7-2,CASSFLAGYSGNTIYF
TRBJ1-5,TRBV19,CASTDRSNQPQHF
TRBJ2-2,TRBV5-1,CASRRGSNTGELFF
TRBJ2-3,TRBV2,CASSDQGGHTDTQYF
TRBJ2-2,TRBV28,CASSLKTGFAGELFF
TRBJ2-7,TRBV29-1,CSVEDNRDHEQYF
TRBJ2-3,TRBV6-6,CASRQSGAEDTQYF
TRBJ2-3,TRBV9,CASSVTGASTDTQYF
TRBJ1-5,TRBV2,CASKGGRGNQPQHF
TRBJ2-1,TRBV4-2,CASSQDLTGGANEQFF
TRBJ2-1,TRBV18,CASSSNTGYNEQFF
TRBJ2-7,TRBV6-1,CASSERRSFYEQYF
TRBJ2-2,TRBV9,CASSVFYPGELFF
TRBJ2-1,TRBV5-1,CASSTTGAGNEQFF
TRBJ1-1,TRBV5-4,CASSLGGGMNTEAFF
TRBJ2-2,TRBV7-9,CASSFSGLAGGGELFF
TRBJ1-1,TRBV4-3,CASSHTGQPNTEAFF
TRBJ2-1,TRBV28,CASSLASGREFEQFF
TRBJ2-3,TRBV9,CASSGGYRAGGDTQYF
TRBJ2-4,TRBV27,CASSLGPGLAGVFKNIQYF
TRBJ2-3,TRBV7-9,CASSPPVWEGLSDTQYF
TRBJ2-7,TRBV5-1,CASSFRGHEQYF
TRBJ2-7,TRBV7-6,CASSLEVTGSSYEQYF
TRBJ2-7,TRBV4-1,CASSPLWGLAGGAFGEQYF
TRBJ2-7,TRBV27,CASSFSTSAAYEQYF
TRBJ2-7,TRBV5-4,CASSSDRGLSYEQYF